This T cell receptor (beta chain) derives from a study of a mutant IDH1 vaccine in newly diagnosed glioma. About the research overall: First vaccine doses came 4-6 weeks after radiotherapy alone, or with temozolomide cycles. Every participant had undergone radiotherapy, temozolomide, or both before, and most underwent both. Visits designated V12 and V13 were conducted at weeks 35 and 47, respectively.

Stated time point: week 35, safety follow-up. Vaccination comprised doses that each held 300 ug of mutant IDH1 20-mer peptide, plus topical imiquimod. Astrocytomas found in donors were new, WHO grade 3 or 4, IDH1-mutant and ATRX-lost. Generated by immunoSEQ multiplex PCR, the TCRdb table keeps only in-frame clones and is missing some. Of roughly 60,000 clones in the sample, 81% were seen once. On this clone itself: The antigen remains undetermined.

V was clipped by 5 bases and J by 4 bases, with 16 bases between them. This CDR3 spans 15 amino acids. In germline, CDR1 is LGHNA, CDR2 YNFKEQ. The origin of this receptor is a man aged 35 to 55 with glioma. The sequencing used PBMCs, collected from a glioma patient whose treatment included an IDH1 peptide vaccine. The chain joins TRBV4-2 to TRBJ2-3; possible D gene TRBD1, 6 bases. CDR3 amino acids: CASSYAGDRADTQYF. CDR3 bases: TGTGCCAGCAGCTACGCAGGGGATAGGGCAGATACGCAGTATTTT.